The present TCR beta chain was sequenced within a study of beta chain features in type 1 diabetes. Expressed TCRB transcripts were sequenced because the entire RNA isolate underwent reverse transcription. The repertoire was sequenced with immunoSEQ multiplex PCR; TCRdb's copy has only in-frame clones and lacks some. There are hundreds of thousands of clones in the sample; less than 20% occur only once, and 0.09% to 0.095% lies in the top ten. The receptor comes from a man in his late teens or twenties in good health. Sequenced: naive CD4+ T cells from blood.

CDR3 nucleotides: TGTGCCAGCAGCCAGTCTTCTAGTCGGGCCAGGGGACGGTTCTTC. Translation: CASSQSSSRARGRFF. This chain connects TRBV14 to TRBJ2-1, with D perhaps matching TRBD1 (6 bases). Trimming removed 3 bases at V and 15 bases at J, with 24 bases between. This CDR3 comprises 15 residues. Per germline, CDR1 SGHDN and CDR2 FVKESK. Full variable domain (remainder filled in from reference TRBV14 and TRBJ2-1): EAGVTQFPSHSVIEKGQTVTLRCDPISGHDNLYWYRRVMGKEIKFLLHFVKESKQDESGMPNNRFLAERTGGTYSTLKVQPAELEDSGVYFCASSQSSSRARGRFFGPGTRLTVL.